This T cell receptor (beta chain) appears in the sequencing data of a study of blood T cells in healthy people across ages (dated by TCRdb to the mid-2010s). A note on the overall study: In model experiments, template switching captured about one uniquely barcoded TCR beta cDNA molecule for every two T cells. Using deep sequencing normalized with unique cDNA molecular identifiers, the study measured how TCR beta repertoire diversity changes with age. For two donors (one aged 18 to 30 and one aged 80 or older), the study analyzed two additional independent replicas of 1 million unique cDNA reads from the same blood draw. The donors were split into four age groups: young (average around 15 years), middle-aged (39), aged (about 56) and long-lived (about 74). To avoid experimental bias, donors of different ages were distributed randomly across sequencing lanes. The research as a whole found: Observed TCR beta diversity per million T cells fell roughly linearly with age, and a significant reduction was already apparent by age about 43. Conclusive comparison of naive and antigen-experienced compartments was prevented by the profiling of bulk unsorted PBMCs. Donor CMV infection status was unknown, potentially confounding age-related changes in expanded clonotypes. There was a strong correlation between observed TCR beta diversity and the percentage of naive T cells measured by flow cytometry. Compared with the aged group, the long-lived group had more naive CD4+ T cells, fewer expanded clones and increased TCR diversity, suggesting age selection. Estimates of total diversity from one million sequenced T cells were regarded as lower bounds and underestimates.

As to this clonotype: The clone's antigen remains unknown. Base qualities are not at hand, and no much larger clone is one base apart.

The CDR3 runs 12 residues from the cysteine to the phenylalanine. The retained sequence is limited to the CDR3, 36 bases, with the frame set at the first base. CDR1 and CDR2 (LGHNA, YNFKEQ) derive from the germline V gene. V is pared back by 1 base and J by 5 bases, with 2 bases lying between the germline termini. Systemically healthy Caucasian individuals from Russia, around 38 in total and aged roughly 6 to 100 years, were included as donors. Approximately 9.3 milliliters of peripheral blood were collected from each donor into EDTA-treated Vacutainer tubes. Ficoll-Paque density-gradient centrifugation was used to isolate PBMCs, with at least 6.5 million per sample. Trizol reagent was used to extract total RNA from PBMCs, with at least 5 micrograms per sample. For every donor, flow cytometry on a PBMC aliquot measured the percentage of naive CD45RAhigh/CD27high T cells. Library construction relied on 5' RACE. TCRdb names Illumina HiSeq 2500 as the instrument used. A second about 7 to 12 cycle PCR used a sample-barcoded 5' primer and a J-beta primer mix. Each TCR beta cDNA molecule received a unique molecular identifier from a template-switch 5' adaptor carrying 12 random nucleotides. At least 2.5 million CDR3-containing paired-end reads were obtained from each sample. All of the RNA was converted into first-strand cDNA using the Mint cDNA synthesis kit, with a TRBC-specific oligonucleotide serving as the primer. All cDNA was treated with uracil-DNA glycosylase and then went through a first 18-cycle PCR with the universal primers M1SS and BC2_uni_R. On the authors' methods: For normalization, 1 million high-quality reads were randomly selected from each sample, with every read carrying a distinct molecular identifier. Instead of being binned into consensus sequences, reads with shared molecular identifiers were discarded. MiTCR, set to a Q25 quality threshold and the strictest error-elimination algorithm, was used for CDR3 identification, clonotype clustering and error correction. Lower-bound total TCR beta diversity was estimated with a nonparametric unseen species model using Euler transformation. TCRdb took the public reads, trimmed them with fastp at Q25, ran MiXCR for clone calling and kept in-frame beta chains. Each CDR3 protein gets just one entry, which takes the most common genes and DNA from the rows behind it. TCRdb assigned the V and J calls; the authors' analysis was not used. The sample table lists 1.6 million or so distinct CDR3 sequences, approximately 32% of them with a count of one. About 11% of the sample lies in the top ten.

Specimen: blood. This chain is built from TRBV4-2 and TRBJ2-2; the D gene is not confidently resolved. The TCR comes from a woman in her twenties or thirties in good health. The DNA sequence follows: TGTGCCAGCAGCCAAGCAACCGGGGAGCTGTTTTTT. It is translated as CASSQATGELFF.